This is a list of T cell receptor beta chains from one sample in a study of patients and donors after allogeneic stem cell transplantation. TCRdb analysed the RT-PCR reads with MiXCR anew, one entry per CDR3 protein. The sample holds about a million distinct CDR3 sequences, under 20% seen once. Sequenced input: blood, either unsorted or a sorted T cell fraction (not recorded which). The receptor set was obtained from a human donor who was either an allogeneic HSCT recipient or a stem cell or donor lymphocyte infusion donor (not recorded which). It is not recorded whose cells these are; they may come from a transplant donor. Both conserved end residues are part of each CDR3. D genes are given only for firm matches. For some rows the clone size is stated as once, few or many, or as a class when expanded; others skip it.

clone_size | j_call | d_call | v_call | cdr3_aa | cdr3_nt
few | TRBJ2-1 | TRBD2 | TRBV6-2/TRBV6-3 | CASSGFSGRDEQFF | TGTGCCAGCAGTGGTTTTAGCGGGAGGGATGAGCAGTTCTTC
few | TRBJ2-1 | NA | TRBV12-3/TRBV12-4 | CASRSGMDEQFF | TGTGCCAGCAGGTCGGGGATGGATGAGCAGTTCTTC
NA | TRBJ2-5 | TRBD2 | TRBV5-1 | CASSVGLAGGDQYF | TGCGCCAGCAGCGTCGGACTAGCGGGGGGCGACCAGTACTTC
few | TRBJ1-2 | TRBD1 | TRBV9 | CASSYQGQGVFYGYTF | TGTGCCAGCAGCTACCAAGGACAGGGGGTATTTTATGGCTACACCTTC
NA | TRBJ2-5 | TRBD2 | TRBV9 | CASSVGTSGKETQYF | TGTGCCAGCAGCGTCGGGACTAGCGGAAAAGAGACCCAGTACTTC
NA | TRBJ1-6 | NA | TRBV7-9 | CASSLAAKSSYNSPLHF | TGTGCCAGCAGCTTAGCGGCCAAGAGCTCCTATAATTCACCCCTCCACTTT
NA | TRBJ2-3 | NA | TRBV5-4 | CASSYHTSRVDTQYF | TGTGCCAGCAGCTACCACACTAGCCGAGTAGATACGCAGTATTTT
NA | TRBJ2-6 | NA | TRBV6-1 | CASSVGRGVRSGANVLTF | TGTGCCAGCAGTGTAGGCAGGGGGGTACGTTCTGGGGCCAACGTCCTGACTTTC
few | TRBJ2-3 | TRBD2 | TRBV19 | CASTSGGSDTQYF | TGTGCCAGTACAAGCGGGGGATCAGATACGCAGTATTTT
many | TRBJ2-7 | TRBD2 | TRBV10-3 | CAISDLAGLKEQYF | TGTGCCATCAGTGATCTAGCGGGTCTAAAGGAGCAGTACTTC
NA | TRBJ1-3 | NA | TRBV14 | CASSQGYSGNTIYF | TGTGCCAGCAGCCAGGGTTACTCTGGAAACACCATATATTTT
once | TRBJ2-3 | TRBD2 | TRBV20-1 | CSALGLAGGTDTQYF | TGCAGTGCTCTAGGACTAGCGGGGGGTACAGATACGCAGTATTTT
few | TRBJ1-5 | NA | TRBV7-9 | CASSLTGPRGVTQHF | TGTGCCAGCAGCTTGACAGGACCCCGCGGGGTGACCCAGCATTTT
few | TRBJ2-1 | NA | TRBV20-1 | CSAGRDTEQFF | TGCAGTGCTGGACGGGACACCGAGCAGTTCTTC
few | TRBJ1-5 | TRBD1 | TRBV12-3/TRBV12-4 | CASSLGTVSSNQPQHF | TGTGCCAGCAGTTTGGGGACAGTTTCTAGCAATCAGCCCCAGCATTTT
few | TRBJ1-5 | NA | TRBV7-9 | CASSGGESNQPQHF | TGTGCCAGCAGCGGAGGGGAGAGCAATCAGCCCCAGCATTTT
NA | TRBJ2-1 | TRBD2 | TRBV5-6 | CASSTDLLAGGGEQFF | TGTGCCAGCAGCACAGACTTACTAGCGGGAGGAGGGGAGCAGTTCTTC
NA | TRBJ1-1 | NA | TRBV5-1 | CASSEQGSTEAFF | TGCGCCAGCAGCGAGCAGGGGTCTACTGAAGCTTTCTTT
NA | TRBJ2-4 | TRBD2 | TRBV5-6 | CARDQREPKNIQYF | TGTGCCAGGGACCAGCGGGAGCCCAAAAACATTCAGTACTTC
NA | TRBJ2-7 | NA | TRBV6-1 | CASRTGPGDGYEQYF | TGTGCCAGCAGAACAGGTCCGGGAGACGGCTACGAGCAGTACTTC
NA | TRBJ2-2 | NA | TRBV11-2 | CASSLGTTTGELFF | TGTGCCAGCAGCCTTGGGACCACCACCGGGGAGCTGTTTTTT
NA | TRBJ1-1 | TRBD1 | TRBV18 | CASSPPGQQNTEAFF | TGTGCCAGCTCACCTCCGGGACAGCAGAACACTGAAGCTTTCTTT
NA | TRBJ2-7 | TRBD1 | TRBV18 | CASSLKSDRVEQYF | TGTGCCAGCTCATTGAAGTCCGACAGGGTCGAGCAGTACTTC
NA | TRBJ2-7 | NA | TRBV5-1 | CASSAWGTYEQYF | TGCGCCAGCAGCGCCTGGGGTACCTACGAGCAGTACTTC
NA | TRBJ1-1 | NA | TRBV7-8 | CASSLGDRRGAFF | TGTGCCAGCAGCCTGGGGGACCGGCGAGGGGCTTTCTTT
few | TRBJ1-1 | NA | TRBV20-1 | CSARRPDRNTEAFF | TGCAGTGCTAGGCGACCCGACAGGAACACTGAAGCTTTCTTT
few | TRBJ2-7 | NA | TRBV3-1 | CASSQGLPRGEQYF | TGTGCCAGCAGCCAAGGACTACCCCGGGGTGAGCAGTACTTC
NA | TRBJ1-1 | NA | TRBV4-1 | CASSQGYREGAKAFF | TGCGCCAGCAGCCAAGGGTACAGGGAGGGTGCCAAGGCTTTCTTT